These 20 T cell receptor beta chains originate from one sample sequenced in a study of blood T cells in healthy people across ages. Sample-barcoded 5' priming and a J-beta primer mix drove a second PCR of 7 to 11 cycles. TCRdb re-analysed the 5' RACE reads in MiXCR, keeping a single row per CDR3 protein. The table records about 970,000 distinct CDR3 sequences, 51% of them present only once. Sequencing was carried out using blood. These receptors originate from a woman between 55 and 75 years old in good health.

The rearrangement joins TRBV29-1 to TRBJ1-5, with 8 positions matching TRBD1. The CDR3 consists of 19 residues. V trimming: 0 bases; J trimming: 5 bases; junction bases outside the gene matches: 18. CDR1 SQVTM and CDR2 ANQGSEA come from the germline V gene. The CDR3 protein is CSVEEGFGTGNGNYQPQHF. CDR3 DNA: TGCAGCGTTGAAGAAGGCTTTGGGACAGGTAACGGAAATTATCAGCCCCAGCATTTT.

The chain couples TRBV7-2 to TRBJ2-2, with 9 positions matching TRBD2. The trim removed 6 bases at V and 2 bases at J, leaving 7 bases unmatched. Looked up from germline, CDR1 is SGHTA and CDR2 is FQGNSA. This CDR3 has 16 residues. CDR3 region: CASSSSGNTNTGELFF. Written as DNA, the CDR3 is TGTGCCAGCAGTTCTAGCGGGAACACCAACACCGGGGAGCTGTTTTTT.

The chain carries TRBV27 and TRBJ1-2; D gene uncertain. The CDR3 runs 14 residues. Trimming removed 3 bases at V and 10 bases at J, with 18 bases between. Germline loops: CDR1 MNHEY, CDR2 SMNVEV (reference sequence). The CDR3 nucleotides read TGTGCCAGCAGTTTTTCCCTCCAAGGCCGCGTCTACACCTTC. This gives the protein CASSFSLQGRVYTF.

This clonotype was seen a handful of times. The J gene is TRBJ2-5, the V gene TRBV7-2; possible D gene TRBD2, 5 bases. V was pared by 5 bases and J by 2 bases, with 21 bases between. The germline CDR1 and CDR2 sequences are SGHTA and FQGNSA. There are 17 residues in the CDR3. CDR3 residues: CASSPRLRVGTQETQYF. The CDR3 region has the DNA TGTGCCAGCAGCCCTCGACTGCGGGTTGGTACACAAGAGACCCAGTACTTC.

The CDR3 DNA reads TGTGCCAGCAGCGCCCCCCTGGCGGCACTTTACGAGCAGTACTTC. Protein: CASSAPLAALYEQYF. The chain employs TRBV2 and TRBJ2-7; D remains ambiguous. Germline CDR1 SNHLY, CDR2 FYNNEI. With 6 bases removed from V and 4 bases from J, the gap between germline ends came to 19 bases. The CDR3 length is 15 residues.

This chain joins TRBV28 and TRBJ2-3; D may be TRBD1 (5 bases). Deletions cut 7 bases from V and 4 bases from J, with 18 bases between. The CDR3 length is 15 residues. CDR1 is MDHEN and CDR2 is SYDVKM in the germline V gene. The CDR3 here is CASILQGSWSDTQYF. CDR3 coding DNA: TGTGCCAGCATCTTGCAGGGCAGTTGGTCAGATACGCAGTATTTT.

This clonotype has just a few counts. V and J are TRBV5-5 and TRBJ2-6; D gene ambiguous. The V gene lost 3 bases and the J gene lost 0 bases, with 16 bases spanning the gap. Per germline, CDR1 SGHKS and CDR2 YYEKEE (reference sequence). There are 18 residues in the CDR3. CDR3 sequence reads: CASSSDLLPLSGANVLTF. The CDR3 coding sequence is TGTGCCAGCAGCTCTGATCTTCTGCCTCTCTCTGGGGCCAACGTCCTGACTTTC.

V gene TRBV12-3 or TRBV12-4 combines with J gene TRBJ2-4; 7 positions match TRBD2. V shed 3 bases and J 6 bases; nucleotides not matched to a gene: 5. This CDR3 region has 14 residues. CDR3 residues: CASSLGSGGNIQYF. The DNA for the CDR3 is TGTGCCAGCAGTTTGGGCTCGGGAGGAAACATTCAGTACTTC.

This clonotype was detected a few times. The rearrangement links TRBV12-3 or TRBV12-4 to TRBJ1-1; no definite D call. The CDR3 sequence is 15 residues long. V lost 8 bases, J lost 11 bases, and 27 bases lay in between. The CDR3 region is CASCPGPAGVSGAFF. The CDR3 region has the DNA TGTGCCAGCTGCCCAGGACCGGCAGGCGTCTCTGGGGCTTTCTTT.

The chain combines TRBV28 with TRBJ2-7; D unresolved. Germline assignment: CDR1 MDHEN and CDR2 SYDVKM. Trimming shortened V by 5 bases and J by 0 bases, and 17 bases separated the two germline ends. The CDR3 length is 16 residues. The CDR3 DNA reads TGTGCCAGCAGTCCTGGGGTGGGCCTAAGCTCCTACGAGCAGTACTTC. As protein: CASSPGVGLSSYEQYF.

Only a few counts were recorded for this clonotype. V gene TRBV28 combines with J gene TRBJ2-3; tentative D call: TRBD2 (6 bases). The CDR3 sequence is 14 residues long. V shed 6 bases and J shed 5 bases, with 15 bases lying between them. Looked up from germline, CDR1 is MDHEN and CDR2 is SYDVKM. The CDR3 DNA sequence: TGTGCCAGCAGCCGACTAGAAGGCTTAGATACGCAGTATTTT. Translated, it gives CASSRLEGLDTQYF.

This clonotype occurred a few times. This sequence joins TRBV7-9 and TRBJ2-3; 10 nucleotides agree with TRBD2. The CDR3 spans 17 residues. Losses at the gene ends were 1 base for V and 1 base for J; bases not matched to a gene: 5. The V gene's germline CDR1 is SEHNR and CDR2 FQNEAQ (reference sequence). CDR3 nucleotide sequence: TGTGCCAGCAGCTTAGGGGCTAGCGGGAGCCGCACAGATACGCAGTATTTT. It yields the protein CASSLGASGSRTDTQYF.

V and J are TRBV2 and TRBJ1-1; no definite D call. The CDR3 totals 13 residues. Germline CDR1 reads SNHLY; CDR2 reads FYNNEI. V dropped 2 bases and J dropped 5 bases, with 9 bases sitting between them. CDR3 DNA: TGTGCCAGCAGTGAACCCTCCGGGACTGAAGCTTTCTTT. It yields the protein CASSEPSGTEAFF.

This clonotype appeared a few times. The chain links TRBV20-1 to TRBJ2-1, with 7 positions matching TRBD1. The V and J ends lost 8 bases and 5 bases, in that order; junction bases with no gene match: 9. Looked up from germline, CDR1 is DFQATT and CDR2 is SNEGSKA (reference sequence). The CDR3 consists of 13 residues. DNA of the CDR3: TGCAGTAGAACAGGGGACCTAAACAATGAGCAGTTCTTC. It encodes CSRTGDLNNEQFF.

This rearrangement joins TRBV20-1 to TRBJ1-2; D possibly corresponds to TRBD1 (5 bases). V was clipped by 4 bases and J by 6 bases, with 21 bases between them. Looked up from germline, CDR1 is DFQATT and CDR2 is SNEGSKA (reference sequence). There are 15 residues in the CDR3. CDR3 residues: CSAKLPDGARDGYTF. The CDR3 DNA reads as TGCAGTGCTAAATTGCCAGATGGGGCCAGGGATGGCTACACCTTC.

V is TRBV27 and J is TRBJ1-4; unclear D gene. V was shortened by 2 bases and J by 7 bases, with 11 bases between the two germline ends. The germline gives CDR1 MNHEY, CDR2 SMNVEV (reference sequence). The CDR3 runs to 14 residues. CDR3: CASSLGTRGEKLFF. DNA of the CDR3: TGTGCCAGCAGTTTAGGTACAAGAGGTGAAAAACTGTTTTTT.

The genes are TRBV29-1 and TRBJ2-7, with D perhaps matching TRBD2 (6 bases). V was cut by 4 bases and J by 6 bases, with 16 bases left in between. The CDR3 has 13 amino acids. Germline loops: CDR1 SQVTM, CDR2 ANQGSEA. CDR3 sequence (DNA): TGCAGCGTTGGCTTAGCGGTCCGCCGCGAGCAGTACTTC. The encoded protein is CSVGLAVRREQYF.

The gene calls are TRBV6-1 and TRBJ2-3; D gene ambiguous. Germline V lookup: CDR1 MNHNS, CDR2 SASEGT. V lost 7 bases and J 4 bases, leaving 18 bases between the germline ends. This CDR3 spans 15 amino acids. In nucleotides, the CDR3 is TGTGCCAGCACCAAGACTCCTTCTAATTCAGATACGCAGTATTTT. Amino acids: CASTKTPSNSDTQYF.

The rearrangement joins TRBV7-9 to TRBJ2-7, with 7 bases lining up with TRBD1. Losses at the gene ends were 1 base for V and 4 bases for J; bases not matched to a gene: 7. The CDR3 is made up of 15 amino acids. In germline, CDR1 is SEHNR, CDR2 FQNEAQ (reference sequence). This chain's CDR3 is CASSLGRGRMYEQYF. The CDR3, as DNA: TGTGCCAGCAGCTTAGGCAGGGGGAGAATGTACGAGCAGTACTTC.

This clonotype appeared a few times. This chain joins TRBV5-1 and TRBJ2-3; TRBD1 matches 7 bases. Germline CDR1 reads SGHRS; CDR2 reads YFSETQ. The CDR3 runs to 14 residues. Unmatched junction bases numbered 3, after V lost 3 bases and J lost 2 bases. CDR3 sequence reads: CASSWGQNTDTQYF. The CDR3 nucleotides read TGCGCCAGCAGCTGGGGACAGAACACAGATACGCAGTATTTT.